The clone carrying this TCR beta chain was counted at least ten times. The antigen remains unidentified. The CDR3 sequence is 14 residues long. Trimming removed 6 bases at V and 4 bases at J, with 15 bases between. The germline V gene encodes CDR1 MNHNS and CDR2 SASEGT. This record belongs to a study of T cell repertoires in cytomegalovirus infection. Study-wide context: Indications of both CMV infection and matching HLA type were provided by public TCR beta signatures.

Study-wide results and limits: There were HLA-C-restricted CMV-specific TCR beta clonotypes dominating the ex vivo response.

Each CDR3 protein gets one entry after TCRdb re-called the reads with MiXCR. The table has around 530,000 distinct CDR3 sequences, approximately 15% seen once. This sequence was found in a human donor in good health (CMV status not recorded). Some clones in this sample may be carry-over from other donors' samples. V usage is TRBV6-1 and J usage is TRBJ1-1; D gene ambiguous. The specimen sequenced was CD8+ T cells from PBMCs. The DNA for the CDR3 is TGTGCCAGCAGCCCTAAGGGCGAGGGCACTGAAGCTTTCTTT. It specifies CASSPKGEGTEAFF.